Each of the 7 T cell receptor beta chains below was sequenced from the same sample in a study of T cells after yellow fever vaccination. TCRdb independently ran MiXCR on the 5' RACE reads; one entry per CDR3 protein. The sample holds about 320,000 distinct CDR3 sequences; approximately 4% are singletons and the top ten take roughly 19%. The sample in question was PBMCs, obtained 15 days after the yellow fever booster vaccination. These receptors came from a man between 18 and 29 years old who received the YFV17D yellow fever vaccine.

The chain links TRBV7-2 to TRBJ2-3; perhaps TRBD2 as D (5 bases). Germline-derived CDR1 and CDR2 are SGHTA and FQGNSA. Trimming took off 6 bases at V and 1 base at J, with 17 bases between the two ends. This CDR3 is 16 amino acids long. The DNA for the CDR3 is TGTGCCAGCAGATCTCCAGCGGAGGCGGGCACAGATACGCAGTATTTT. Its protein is CASRSPAEAGTDTQYF. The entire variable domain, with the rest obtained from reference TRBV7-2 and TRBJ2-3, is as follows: GAGVSQSPSNKVTEKGKDVELRCDPISGHTALYWYRQSLGQGLEFLIYFQGNSAPDKSGLPSDRFSAERTGGSVSTLTIQRTQQEDSAVYLCASRSPAEAGTDTQYFGPGTRLTVL.

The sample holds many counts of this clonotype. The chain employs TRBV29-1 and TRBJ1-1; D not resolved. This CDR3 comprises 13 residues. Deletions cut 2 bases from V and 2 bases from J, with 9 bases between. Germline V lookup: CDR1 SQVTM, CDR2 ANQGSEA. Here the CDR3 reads CSVEPWDNTEAFF. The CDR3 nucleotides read TGCAGCGTTGAACCTTGGGATAACACTGAAGCTTTCTTT.

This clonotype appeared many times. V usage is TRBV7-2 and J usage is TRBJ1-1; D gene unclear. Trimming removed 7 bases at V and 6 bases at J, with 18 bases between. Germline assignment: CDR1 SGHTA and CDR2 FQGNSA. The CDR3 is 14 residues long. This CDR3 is CASTPLGYIAEAFF. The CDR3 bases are TGTGCCAGCACCCCGCTCGGATATATCGCTGAAGCTTTCTTT.

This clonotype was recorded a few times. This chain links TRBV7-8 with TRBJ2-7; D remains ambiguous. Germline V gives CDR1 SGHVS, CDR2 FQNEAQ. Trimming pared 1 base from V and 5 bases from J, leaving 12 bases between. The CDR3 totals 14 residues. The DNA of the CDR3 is TGTGCCAGCAGCTTAGTGTCAAAGAACGACGAGCAGTACTTC. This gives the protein CASSLVSKNDEQYF.

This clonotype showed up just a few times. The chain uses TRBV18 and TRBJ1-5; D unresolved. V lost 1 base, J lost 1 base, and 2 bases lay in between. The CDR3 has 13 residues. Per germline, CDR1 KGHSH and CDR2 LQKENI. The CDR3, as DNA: TGTGCCAGCTCACCACAGAGCAATCAGCCCCAGCATTTT. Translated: CASSPQSNQPQHF.

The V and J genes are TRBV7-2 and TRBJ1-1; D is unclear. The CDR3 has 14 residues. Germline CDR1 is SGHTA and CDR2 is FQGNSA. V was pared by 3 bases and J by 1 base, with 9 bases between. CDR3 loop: CASSLLRWNTEAFF. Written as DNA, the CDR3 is TGTGCCAGCAGCTTGCTTCGGTGGAACACTGAAGCTTTCTTT.

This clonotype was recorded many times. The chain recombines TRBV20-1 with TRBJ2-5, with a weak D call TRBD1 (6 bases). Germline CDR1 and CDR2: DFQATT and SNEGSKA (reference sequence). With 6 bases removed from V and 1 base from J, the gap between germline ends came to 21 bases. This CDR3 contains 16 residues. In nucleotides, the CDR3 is TGCAGTGCCCCGGAGCCGGGACACCTAATCCAAGAGACCCAGTACTTC. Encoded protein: CSAPEPGHLIQETQYF.